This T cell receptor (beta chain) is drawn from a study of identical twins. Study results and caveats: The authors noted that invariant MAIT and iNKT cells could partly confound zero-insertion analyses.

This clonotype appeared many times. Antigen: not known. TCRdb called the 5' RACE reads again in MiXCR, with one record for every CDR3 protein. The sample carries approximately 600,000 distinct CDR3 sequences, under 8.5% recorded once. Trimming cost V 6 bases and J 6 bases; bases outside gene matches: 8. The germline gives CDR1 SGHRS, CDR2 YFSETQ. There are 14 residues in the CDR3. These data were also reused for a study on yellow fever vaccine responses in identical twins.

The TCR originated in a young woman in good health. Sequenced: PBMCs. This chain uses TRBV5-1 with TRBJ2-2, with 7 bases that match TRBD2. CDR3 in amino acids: CASIPAGVAGELFF. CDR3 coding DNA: TGCGCCAGCATTCCGGCGGGAGTGGCCGGGGAGCTGTTTTTT.